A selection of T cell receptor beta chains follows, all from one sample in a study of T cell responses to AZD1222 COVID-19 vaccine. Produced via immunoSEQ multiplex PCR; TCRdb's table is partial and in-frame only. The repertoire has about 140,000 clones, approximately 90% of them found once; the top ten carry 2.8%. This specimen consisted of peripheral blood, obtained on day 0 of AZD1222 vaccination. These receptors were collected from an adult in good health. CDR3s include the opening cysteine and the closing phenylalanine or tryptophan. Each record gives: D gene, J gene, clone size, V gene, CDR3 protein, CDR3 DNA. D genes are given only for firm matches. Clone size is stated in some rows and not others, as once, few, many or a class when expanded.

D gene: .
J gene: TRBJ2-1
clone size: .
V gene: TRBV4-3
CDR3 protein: CASSQDGLAYNEQFF
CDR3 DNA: TGCGCCAGCAGCCAAGATGGGCTAGCCTACAATGAGCAGTTCTTC

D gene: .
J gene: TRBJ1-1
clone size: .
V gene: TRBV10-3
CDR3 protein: CAISGTRTEAFF
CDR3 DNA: TGTGCCATCAGTGGTACACGGACCGAAGCTTTCTTT

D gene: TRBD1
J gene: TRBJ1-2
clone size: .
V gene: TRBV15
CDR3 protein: CATSSGGGAYGYTF
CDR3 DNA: TGTGCCACCAGCAGTGGAGGGGGCGCCTATGGCTACACCTTC

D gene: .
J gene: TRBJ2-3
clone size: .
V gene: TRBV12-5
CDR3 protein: CASGLGQQTGSTDTQYF
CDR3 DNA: TGTGCTAGTGGTTTGGGACAACAGACGGGTAGCACAGATACGCAGTATTTT

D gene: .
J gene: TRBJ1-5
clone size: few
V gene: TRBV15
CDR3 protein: CATSRDRAAPRGNQPQHF
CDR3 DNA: TGTGCCACCAGCAGAGATCGGGCAGCCCCAAGGGGCAATCAGCCCCAGCATTTT

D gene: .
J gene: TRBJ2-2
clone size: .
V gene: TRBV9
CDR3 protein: CASSVRGTAGELFF
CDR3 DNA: TGTGCCAGCAGCGTGAGGGGGACGGCCGGGGAGCTGTTTTTT

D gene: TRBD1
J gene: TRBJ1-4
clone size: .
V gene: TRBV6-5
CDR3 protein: CASRTGGGTNEKLFF
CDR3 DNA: TGTGCCAGCAGGACAGGGGGGGGGACTAATGAAAAACTGTTTTTT

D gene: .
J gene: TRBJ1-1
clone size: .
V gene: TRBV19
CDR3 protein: CASSMAANTEAFF
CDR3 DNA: TGTGCCAGTAGTATGGCTGCGAACACTGAAGCTTTCTTT

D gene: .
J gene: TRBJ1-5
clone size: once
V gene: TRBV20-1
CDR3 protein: CSAIDSDQPQHF
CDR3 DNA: TGCAGTGCTATTGACAGTGATCAGCCCCAGCATTTT

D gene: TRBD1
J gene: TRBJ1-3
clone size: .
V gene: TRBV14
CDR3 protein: CASSQDQGQGLPGNTIYF
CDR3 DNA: TGTGCCAGCAGCCAAGATCAGGGACAGGGGCTACCTGGAAACACCATATATTTT

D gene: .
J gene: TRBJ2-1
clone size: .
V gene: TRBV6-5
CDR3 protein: CASSYGGYNEQFF
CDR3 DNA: TGTGCCAGCAGTTACGGGGGCTACAATGAGCAGTTCTTC

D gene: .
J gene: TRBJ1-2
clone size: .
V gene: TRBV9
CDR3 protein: CASSAGGVHYGYTF
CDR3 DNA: TGTGCCAGCAGCGCCGGGGGGGTGCACTATGGCTACACCTTC

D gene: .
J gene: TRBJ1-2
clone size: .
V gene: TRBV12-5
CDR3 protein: CASGLTGHGYTF
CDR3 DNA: TGTGCTAGTGGTTTAACCGGACATGGCTACACCTTC

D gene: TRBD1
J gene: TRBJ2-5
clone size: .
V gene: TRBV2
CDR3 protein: CASRAPLGGFGQETQYF
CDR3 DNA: TGTGCCAGCAGGGCCCCGTTAGGGGGCTTTGGACAAGAGACCCAGTACTTC

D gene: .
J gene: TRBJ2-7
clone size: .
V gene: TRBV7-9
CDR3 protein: CASSSGDKGVEQYF
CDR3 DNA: TGTGCCAGCAGCTCTGGGGACAAGGGCGTCGAGCAGTACTTC

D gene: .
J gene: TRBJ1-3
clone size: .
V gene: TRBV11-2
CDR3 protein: CASTLGLGNTIYF
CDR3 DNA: TGTGCCAGCACCCTAGGTCTGGGAAACACCATATATTTT

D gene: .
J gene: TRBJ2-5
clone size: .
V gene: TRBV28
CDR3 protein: CASSSPYKGETQYF
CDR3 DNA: TGTGCCAGCAGTTCCCCTTACAAGGGAGAGACCCAGTACTTC

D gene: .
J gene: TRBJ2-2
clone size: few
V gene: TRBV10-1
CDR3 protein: CASSEAQGNTGELFF
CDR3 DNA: TGCGCCAGCAGTGAGGCGCAGGGTAACACCGGGGAGCTGTTTTTT

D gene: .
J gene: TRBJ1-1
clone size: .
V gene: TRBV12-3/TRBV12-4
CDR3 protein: CASIRWGGTEAFF
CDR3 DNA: TGTGCCAGCATCCGATGGGGGGGAACTGAAGCTTTCTTT

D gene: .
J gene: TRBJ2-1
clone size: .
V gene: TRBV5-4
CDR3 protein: CASSLKLERADEQFF
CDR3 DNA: TGTGCCAGCAGCTTGAAGTTGGAGCGGGCGGATGAGCAGTTCTTC

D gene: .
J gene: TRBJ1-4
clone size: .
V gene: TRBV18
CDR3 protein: CASSPNEKLFF
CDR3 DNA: TGTGCCAGCTCGCCAAATGAAAAACTGTTTTTT

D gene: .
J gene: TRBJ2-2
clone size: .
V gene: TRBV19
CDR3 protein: CASSSFGDLNTGELFF
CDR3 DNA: TGTGCCAGTAGTTCGTTTGGGGACTTGAACACCGGGGAGCTGTTTTTT

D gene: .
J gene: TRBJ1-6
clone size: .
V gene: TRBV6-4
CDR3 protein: CASSDFKDRENSPLHF
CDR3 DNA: TGTGCCAGCAGTGACTTCAAGGACAGAGAAAATTCACCCCTCCACTTT

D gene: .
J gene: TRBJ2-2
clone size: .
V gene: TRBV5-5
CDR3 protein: CASSLMSQGGTGELFF
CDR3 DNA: TGTGCCAGCAGCTTGATGTCACAGGGAGGGACCGGGGAGCTGTTTTTT

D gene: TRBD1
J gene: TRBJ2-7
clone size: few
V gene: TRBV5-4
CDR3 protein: CASSFGDRGTYEQYF
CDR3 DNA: TGTGCCAGCAGCTTCGGGGACAGGGGGACCTACGAGCAGTACTTC

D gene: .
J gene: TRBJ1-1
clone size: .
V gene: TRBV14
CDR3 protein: CASSQDRDTEAFF
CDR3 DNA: TGTGCCAGCAGCCAAGACAGGGACACTGAAGCTTTCTTT

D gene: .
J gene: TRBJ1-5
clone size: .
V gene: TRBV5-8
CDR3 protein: CASRPPGPWAQPQHF
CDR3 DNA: TGTGCCAGCAGACCTCCTGGACCGTGGGCTCAGCCCCAGCATTTT

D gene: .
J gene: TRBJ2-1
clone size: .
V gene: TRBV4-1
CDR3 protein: CASSPRGVQDNEQFF
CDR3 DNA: TGCGCCAGCAGCCCGAGGGGGGTTCAAGACAATGAGCAGTTCTTC

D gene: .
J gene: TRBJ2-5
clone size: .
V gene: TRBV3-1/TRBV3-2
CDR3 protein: CASSQDRREETQYF
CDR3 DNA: TGTGCCAGCAGCCAAGATCGCCGGGAAGAGACCCAGTACTTC

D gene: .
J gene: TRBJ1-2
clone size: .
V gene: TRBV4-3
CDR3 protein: CASSQDRLSVGYTF
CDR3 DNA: TGCGCCAGCAGCCAAGACAGGTTATCAGTTGGCTACACCTTC

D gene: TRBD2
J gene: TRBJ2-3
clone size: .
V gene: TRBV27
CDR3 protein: CASRKTSGSLVDTQYF
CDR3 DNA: TGTGCCAGCAGGAAGACTAGCGGGAGTCTGGTAGATACGCAGTATTTT

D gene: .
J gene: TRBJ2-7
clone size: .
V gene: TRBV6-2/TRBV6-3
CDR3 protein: CASSPLGYEQYF
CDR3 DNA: TGTGCCAGCAGCCCATTGGGGTACGAGCAGTACTTC

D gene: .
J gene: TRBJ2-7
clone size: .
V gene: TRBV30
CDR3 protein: CAWSMTRTYGYEQYF
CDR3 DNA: TGTGCCTGGAGTATGACCCGAACCTACGGCTACGAGCAGTACTTC

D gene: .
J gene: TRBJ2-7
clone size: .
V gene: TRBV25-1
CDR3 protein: CASSTGSTRSAEQYF
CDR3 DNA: TGTGCCAGCAGTACGGGATCCACAAGAAGTGCCGAGCAGTACTTC

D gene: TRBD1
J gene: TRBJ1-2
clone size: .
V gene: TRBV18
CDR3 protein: CASSPRSGTGNNYGYTF
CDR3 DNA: TGTGCCAGCTCACCCCGATCCGGGACAGGGAATAACTATGGCTACACCTTC

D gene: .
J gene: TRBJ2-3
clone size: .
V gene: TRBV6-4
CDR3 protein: CASSERVTDTQYF
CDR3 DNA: TGTGCCAGCAGTGAAAGGGTCACAGATACGCAGTATTTT

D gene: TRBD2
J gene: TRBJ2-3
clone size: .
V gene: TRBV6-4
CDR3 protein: CASTPIAGGTDTQYF
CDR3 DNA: TGTGCCAGCACCCCTATAGCGGGAGGAACAGATACGCAGTATTTT

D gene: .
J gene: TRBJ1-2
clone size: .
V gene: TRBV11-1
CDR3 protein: CASSSRDAYGYTF
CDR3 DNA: TGTGCCAGCAGTTCTCGGGACGCCTATGGCTACACCTTC

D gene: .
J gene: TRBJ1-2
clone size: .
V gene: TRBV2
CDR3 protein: CASSVGWWGYGYTF
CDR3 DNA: TGTGCCAGCAGTGTCGGGTGGTGGGGCTATGGCTACACCTTC